Shown below are 32 T cell receptor beta chains from a single sample sequenced in a study of blood T cell repertoires in COVID-19. The data were produced by immunoSEQ multiplex PCR, yet TCRdb's version contains in-frame clones alone and is incomplete. The sample carries more than 200,000 clones, more than 75% recorded once. Sequencing used peripheral blood. Source of these receptors: a woman aged 60-70 years with COVID-19, enrolled during active disease.

The chain joins TRBV10-1 to TRBJ2-3; D is perhaps TRBD1 (6 bases). CDR3 length: 13 amino acids. The V end lost 7 bases, the J end lost 2 bases, and 10 bases lay between the germline ends. Germline CDR1 and CDR2: WNHNN and SYGVQD (reference sequence). CDR3 in amino acids: CASMGADTDTQYF. CDR3 coding DNA: TGCGCCAGCATGGGGGCGGACACAGATACGCAGTATTTT.

The chain combines TRBV5-1 with TRBJ2-1; TRBD2 matches 8 bases. V was clipped by 4 bases and J by 5 bases; unmatched bases: 5. Germline V CDR1 and CDR2: SGHRS, YFSETQ. The CDR3 consists of 14 residues. In DNA form, the CDR3 reads TGCGCCAGCAGCCCAGGGACTAGTCACAATGAGCAGTTCTTC. This gives the protein CASSPGTSHNEQFF.

The V gene is TRBV3-1 (or the pseudogene TRBV3-2), the J gene TRBJ2-5, with 10 bases identical to TRBD2. Trimming cost V 0 bases and J 5 bases; bases outside gene matches: 12. Germline V CDR1 and CDR2: LGHDT, YNNKEL (reference sequence). This CDR3 has 18 residues. CDR3 nucleotide sequence: TGTGCCAGCAGCCAAGAATCGAGGCTAGCGGGAGTCTCGGAGACCCAGTACTTC. Translating gives CASSQESRLAGVSETQYF.

The chain joins TRBV6-1 to TRBJ1-1; D not certain. CDR1 MNHNS and CDR2 SASEGT come from the germline V gene. The CDR3 runs 15 residues. V lost 0 bases and J 1 base, leaving 9 bases between the germline ends. The CDR3 DNA reads TGTGCCAGCAGTGAAGCGCGGCGGGGGAACACTGAAGCTTTCTTT. Translated, it gives CASSEARRGNTEAFF.

This clone was seen at least ten times. The V gene is TRBV28, the J gene TRBJ2-3, with TRBD2 matching 8 bases. CDR3 length equals 14 residues. The germline V gene has CDR1 MDHEN and CDR2 SYDVKM. Germline trimming cut 3 bases from V and 6 bases from J; bases unmatched to any gene: 5. CDR3 sequence: CASSFVSGSDTQYF. The CDR3 region has the DNA TGTGCCAGCAGTTTTGTAAGCGGGAGCGATACGCAGTATTTT.

The chain recombines TRBV6-5 with TRBJ2-1, with D possibly being TRBD1 (5 bases). Germline assignment: CDR1 MNHEY and CDR2 SVGAGI. This CDR3 spans 15 amino acids. V was clipped by 0 bases and J by 2 bases, with 8 bases between them. The CDR3: CASSYSLQAYNEQFF. The DNA for the CDR3 is TGTGCCAGCAGTTACTCGTTACAGGCCTACAATGAGCAGTTCTTC.

V and J are TRBV18 and TRBJ1-5; 8 bases match TRBD1. The J segment lost 4 bases and the V segment lost 6 bases, leaving 14 bases of the junction unmatched. The CDR3 sequence is 17 residues long. Germline-derived CDR1 and CDR2 are KGHSH and LQKENI. In nucleotides, the CDR3 is TGTGCCAGCTCTCGAGACAGGGGCGAGCGACGGAATCAGCCCCAGCATTTT. Its translation: CASSRDRGERRNQPQHF.

V gene TRBV19 combines with J gene TRBJ1-4; D gene ambiguous. The CDR3 is made up of 14 amino acids. V lost 1 base, J lost 2 bases, and 5 bases lay in between. Germline values: CDR1 LNHDA, CDR2 SQIVND (reference sequence). The CDR3 coding sequence is TGTGCCAGTAGTATAGGGCCTACTAATGAAAAACTGTTTTTT. It encodes CASSIGPTNEKLFF.

This chain connects TRBV5-1 to TRBJ1-3; 7 bases fit TRBD1. The length of the CDR3 is 16 residues. Germline V lookup: CDR1 SGHRS, CDR2 YFSETQ. The ends lost 2 bases at V and 0 bases at J; junction bases unmatched: 5. DNA for the CDR3: TGCGCCAGCAGCTTAGCAGGGGGAGCCTCTGGAAACACCATATATTTT. It specifies CASSLAGGASGNTIYF. Complete variable domain (other parts from reference TRBV5-1 and TRBJ1-3): KAGVTQTPRYLIKTRGQQVTLSCSPISGHRSVSWYQQTPGQGLQFLFEYFSETQRNKGNFPGRFSGRQFSNSRSEMNVSTLELGDSALYLCASSLAGGASGNTIYFGEGSWLTVV.

V gene TRBV14 combines with J gene TRBJ1-1, with TRBD1 matching 8 bases. The V gene's germline CDR1 is SGHDN and CDR2 FVKESK. J was trimmed by 3 bases and V by 4 bases; bases with no gene match: 7. This CDR3 is built from 15 residues. For the CDR3, the DNA is TGTGCCAGCAGCCGACGGACAGGGTGGGACACTGAAGCTTTCTTT. Translating it yields CASSRRTGWDTEAFF.

The chain carries TRBV5-4 and TRBJ1-1; D possibly corresponds to TRBD1 (6 bases). The germline CDR1 and CDR2 sequences are SGHNT and YYREEE (reference sequence). CDR3 length: 15 amino acids. V dropped 7 bases and J dropped 3 bases, with 19 bases sitting between them. CDR3 region: CASLRGGAGDTEAFF. CDR3 coding DNA: TGTGCCAGCCTACGGGGGGGCGCTGGGGACACTGAAGCTTTCTTT.

V usage is TRBV4-2 and J usage is TRBJ1-2; TRBD1 matches at 7 bases. V shed 7 bases and J 0 bases; nucleotides not matched to a gene: 11. CDR1 LGHNA and CDR2 YNFKEQ come from the germline V gene. There are 16 residues in the CDR3. Here the CDR3 reads CASTGRTGNPNYGYTF. The CDR3 nucleotides are TGTGCCAGCACCGGAAGGACAGGAAACCCTAACTATGGCTACACCTTC.

The rearrangement uses TRBV7-2 and TRBJ1-1; D might be TRBD1 (5 bases). Trimming removed 5 bases from V and 7 bases from J, with 14 bases in between. The CDR3 is 13 amino acids. Germline values: CDR1 SGHTA, CDR2 FQGNSA. CDR3 bases: TGTGCCAGCAGCACGCCGACAGCCAATGAAGCTTTCTTT. Protein sequence: CASSTPTANEAFF. The full variable domain, its missing parts supplied by reference TRBV7-2 and TRBJ1-1, is GAGVSQSPSNKVTEKGKDVELRCDPISGHTALYWYRQSLGQGLEFLIYFQGNSAPDKSGLPSDRFSAERTGGSVSTLTIQRTQQEDSAVYLCASSTPTANEAFFGQGTRLTVV.

V usage is TRBV6-6 and J usage is TRBJ2-7; D is ambiguous. The V and J ends lost 4 bases and 2 bases respectively, with 18 bases between them. The length of the CDR3 is 16 residues. Germline CDR1 reads MNHNY; CDR2 reads SVGAGI (reference sequence). CDR3 amino acids: CASSSRGFTDTYEQYF. The CDR3 DNA sequence: TGTGCCAGCAGTTCCCGAGGATTCACGGATACCTACGAGCAGTACTTC.

The V call is TRBV29-1, the J call TRBJ2-7; 13 bases agree with TRBD2. V lost 5 bases to trimming and J lost 6 bases; unmatched junction nucleotides: 7. The length of the CDR3 is 14 residues. CDR1 is SQVTM and CDR2 is ANQGSEA in the germline V gene. The CDR3, as DNA: TGCAGCGTTATAGGGACTAGCGGGACCAGCGAGCAGTACTTC. Translating gives CSVIGTSGTSEQYF.

This clone was observed a single time. The CDR3 DNA reads as TGTGCCACCAGCAGGCACAGGGGGTCGAACACCGGGGAGCTGTTTTTT. Translating gives CATSRHRGSNTGELFF. The chain links TRBV15 to TRBJ2-2; 8 nucleotides line up with TRBD1. V dropped 3 bases and J dropped 0; count of bases not matched to a gene: 3. Germline V gives CDR1 LNHNV, CDR2 YYDKDF (reference sequence). CDR3 size: 16 residues.

The CDR3 nucleotides are TGCGCCAGCAGCCACCCCGGACAGGGTAACTATGGCTACACCTTC. Its protein is CASSHPGQGNYGYTF. V is TRBV5-1 and J is TRBJ1-2, with 8 bases aligning to TRBD1. From germline, CDR1 is SGHRS and CDR2 YFSETQ. The CDR3 length is 15 residues. V gave up 4 bases and J gave up 1 base; unmatched junction bases: 6.

This clone was seen a handful of times. V and J are TRBV27 and TRBJ2-5, with D possibly being TRBD2 (6 bases). CDR1 and CDR2 from the germline V gene are MNHEY and SMNVEV (reference sequence). The CDR3 consists of 14 residues. V shed 3 bases and J shed 5 bases, with 13 bases lying between them. The CDR3 spells CASSLGGTRETQYF. The DNA for the CDR3 is TGTGCCAGCAGTTTGGGGGGAACAAGGGAGACCCAGTACTTC.

This rearrangement joins TRBV9 to TRBJ2-3; TRBD2 matches 11 bases. CDR1 is SGDLS and CDR2 is YYNGEE in the germline V gene. V was clipped by 4 bases and J by 1 base; unmatched bases: 2. The CDR3 loop spans 15 amino acids. The CDR3 spells CASSILAGGTDTQYF. CDR3 nucleotides: TGTGCCAGCAGCATACTAGCGGGAGGCACAGATACGCAGTATTTT.

The chain employs TRBV6-1 and TRBJ2-1, with 8 bases fitting TRBD1. The CDR3 length is 16 residues. The germline V gene encodes CDR1 MNHNS and CDR2 SASEGT. V lost 4 bases and J lost 7; bases outside the gene matches: 12. In DNA form, the CDR3 reads TGTGCCAGCAGTGGTCGACAGGGGAGGACACGAAATGAGCAGTTCTTC. It encodes CASSGRQGRTRNEQFF.

The genes are TRBV5-1 and TRBJ2-2; 7 bases align to TRBD1. The CDR3 has 16 residues. The V gene's germline CDR1 is SGHRS and CDR2 YFSETQ. The V segment lost 7 bases and the J segment 7 bases; nucleotides outside the gene matches: 16. DNA for the CDR3: TGCGCCAGCCAGCCTGGGACAGACCACCGACTCGGGGAGCTGTTTTTT. It encodes CASQPGTDHRLGELFF. The whole variable domain, filled in from reference TRBV5-1 and TRBJ2-2, reads KAGVTQTPRYLIKTRGQQVTLSCSPISGHRSVSWYQQTPGQGLQFLFEYFSETQRNKGNFPGRFSGRQFSNSRSEMNVSTLELGDSALYLCASQPGTDHRLGELFFGEGSRLTVL.

V usage is TRBV29-1 and J usage is TRBJ1-4; the D gene is possibly TRBD1 (6 bases). This CDR3 has 13 residues. Trimming pared 7 bases from V and 4 bases from J, leaving 13 bases between. In germline, CDR1 is SQVTM, CDR2 ANQGSEA. The DNA for the CDR3 is TGCAGCGCCCTGGACAGTAATAATGAAAAACTGTTTTTT. Translated, it gives CSALDSNNEKLFF.

V gene TRBV19 combines with J gene TRBJ2-1, with a tentative D call TRBD2 (6 bases). V was trimmed by 4 bases and J by 1 base, leaving 14 bases between them. CDR1 and CDR2 from the germline V gene are LNHDA and SQIVND (reference sequence). This CDR3 comprises 16 residues. CDR3: CASSSPYGSSYNEQFF. In DNA form, the CDR3 reads TGTGCCAGTAGTAGCCCCTACGGGAGTTCCTACAATGAGCAGTTCTTC.

The rearrangement joins TRBV28 to TRBJ1-1; 7 bases are shared with TRBD1. The germline CDR1 and CDR2 sequences are MDHEN and SYDVKM. V shed 6 bases and J 5 bases; nucleotides not matched to a gene: 24. The CDR3 has 19 residues. CDR3 sequence reads: CASSLQSWRGLSRGTEAFF. CDR3 nucleotides: TGTGCCAGCAGCCTTCAATCGTGGAGGGGGCTCTCTCGAGGGACTGAAGCTTTCTTT.

This clone has only one observation. V gene TRBV28 combines with J gene TRBJ2-7; weak D call: TRBD2 (5 bases). Trimming took off 7 bases at V and 2 bases at J, with 9 bases between the two ends. CDR3 length: 12 amino acids. Germline CDR1 is MDHEN and CDR2 is SYDVKM. In nucleotides, the CDR3 is TGTGCCAGCATGACCGGGACCTACGAGCAGTACTTC. Its translation: CASMTGTYEQYF.

This sequence joins TRBV20-1 and TRBJ2-5; D is ambiguous. Trimming removed 4 bases from V and 4 bases from J, with 7 bases in between. The germline V gene has CDR1 DFQATT and CDR2 SNEGSKA (reference sequence). The CDR3 runs 11 residues. In DNA, the CDR3 is TGCAGTGCTACGGTCCCAGAGACCCAGTACTTC. Amino acids: CSATVPETQYF.

This chain uses TRBV5-1 with TRBJ2-3; possibly TRBD1 for D (6 bases). V dropped 2 bases and J dropped 6 bases, with 13 bases sitting between them. CDR1 and CDR2 from the germline V gene are SGHRS and YFSETQ. The CDR3 sequence is 14 residues long. In DNA form, the CDR3 reads TGCGCCAGCAGCTTAGAGGCGAGGGGGGATACGCAGTATTTT. Protein product: CASSLEARGDTQYF. Combining the CDR3 with reference TRBV5-1 and TRBJ2-3 gives the whole variable domain KAGVTQTPRYLIKTRGQQVTLSCSPISGHRSVSWYQQTPGQGLQFLFEYFSETQRNKGNFPGRFSGRQFSNSRSEMNVSTLELGDSALYLCASSLEARGDTQYFGPGTRLTVL.

The chain is built from TRBV7-2 and TRBJ2-5; 8 nucleotides match TRBD1. The CDR3 is 15 amino acids. Trimming removed 1 base from V and 5 bases from J; junction bases left unmatched: 6. Germline values: CDR1 SGHTA, CDR2 FQGNSA. For the CDR3, the DNA is TGTGCCAGCAGCTTAGTCAGGGGGCTCGGGGAGACCCAGTACTTC. Translating gives CASSLVRGLGETQYF.

The chain has TRBV20-1 and TRBJ2-3; 7 nucleotides match TRBD2. This CDR3 region has 15 residues. The V and J ends lost 3 bases and 4 bases, in that order; junction bases with no gene match: 10. The germline V gene encodes CDR1 DFQATT and CDR2 SNEGSKA (reference sequence). In nucleotides, the CDR3 is TGCAGTGCTAGTGGTAGCGGGTCCGGCGCAGATACGCAGTATTTT. The encoded protein is CSASGSGSGADTQYF.

This rearrangement joins TRBV30 to TRBJ2-2; D remains unclear. Trimming took off 5 bases at V and 5 bases at J, with 6 bases between the two ends. This CDR3 has 11 residues. Germline V gene sequence: CDR1 GTSNPN, CDR2 SVGIG (reference sequence). The CDR3 region has the DNA TGTGCCTGGCAGGTAACCGGGGAGCTGTTTTTT. Its protein is CAWQVTGELFF.

The chain recombines TRBV5-8 with TRBJ2-5; 9 nucleotides line up with TRBD2. CDR3 length equals 15 residues. J gave up 5 bases and V 2 bases, and 7 bases lay outside the gene matches. Germline-derived CDR1 and CDR2 are SGHTS and YDEGEE. CDR3 in DNA: TGTGCCAGCAGCTTCGGGGGGACTAGCTCGGAGACCCAGTACTTC. This codes for CASSFGGTSSETQYF.

This clone has just one count. The chain uses TRBV14 and TRBJ2-3, with D perhaps matching TRBD1 (6 bases). V shed 0 bases and J shed 2 bases, with 15 bases lying between them. The germline CDR1 and CDR2 sequences are SGHDN and FVKESK. The CDR3 length is 17 residues. For the CDR3, the DNA is TGTGCCAGCAGCCAAGAAAAGGCAGGGGTGGACACAGATACGCAGTATTTT. Protein product: CASSQEKAGVDTDTQYF.